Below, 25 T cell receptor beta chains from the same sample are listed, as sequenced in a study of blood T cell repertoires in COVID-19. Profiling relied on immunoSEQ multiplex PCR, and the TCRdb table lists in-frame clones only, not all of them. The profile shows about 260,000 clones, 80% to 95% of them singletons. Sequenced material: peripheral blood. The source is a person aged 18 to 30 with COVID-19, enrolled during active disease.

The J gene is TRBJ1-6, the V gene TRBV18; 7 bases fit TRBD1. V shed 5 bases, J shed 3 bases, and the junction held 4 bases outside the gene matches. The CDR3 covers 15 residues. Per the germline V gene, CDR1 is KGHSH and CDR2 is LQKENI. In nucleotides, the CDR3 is TGTGCCAGCTCATCAACAGGGGACTATAATTCACCCCTCCACTTT. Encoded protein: CASSSTGDYNSPLHF.

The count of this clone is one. The CDR3 region is CASSGSPQWDQPQHF. The DNA of the CDR3 is TGTGCCAGCAGCGGCTCGCCACAGTGGGATCAGCCCCAGCATTTT. V and J are TRBV25-1 and TRBJ1-5; D is uncertain. Between the trimmed V and J ends, which lost 6 bases and 5 bases, there was a span of 17 bases. Germline-derived CDR1 and CDR2 are MGHDK and SYGVNS. CDR3 length equals 15 residues.

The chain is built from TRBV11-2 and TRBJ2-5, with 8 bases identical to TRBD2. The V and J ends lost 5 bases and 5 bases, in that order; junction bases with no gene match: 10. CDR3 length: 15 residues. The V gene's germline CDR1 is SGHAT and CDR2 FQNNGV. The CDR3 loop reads CASSLNGGARETQYF. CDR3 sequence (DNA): TGTGCCAGCAGCCTCAACGGGGGGGCGCGGGAGACCCAGTACTTC.

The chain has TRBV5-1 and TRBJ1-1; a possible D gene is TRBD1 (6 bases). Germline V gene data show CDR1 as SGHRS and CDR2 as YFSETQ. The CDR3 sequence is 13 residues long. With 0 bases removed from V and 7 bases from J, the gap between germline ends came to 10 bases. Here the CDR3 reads CASSLGTGHEAFF. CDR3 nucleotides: TGCGCCAGCAGCTTGGGAACAGGGCATGAAGCTTTCTTT.

Written as DNA, the CDR3 is TGCGCCAGCGGGACGAAACAGGGGGCGGGCACAGATACGCAGTATTTT. Amino acid sequence: CASGTKQGAGTDTQYF. J is TRBJ2-3 and V is TRBV4-1, with 9 bases identical to TRBD1. This CDR3 has 16 residues. Germline V CDR1 and CDR2: MGHRA, YSYEKL. The V gene end was trimmed by 8 bases and the J gene end by 1 base; junction bases not matched to a gene: 10.

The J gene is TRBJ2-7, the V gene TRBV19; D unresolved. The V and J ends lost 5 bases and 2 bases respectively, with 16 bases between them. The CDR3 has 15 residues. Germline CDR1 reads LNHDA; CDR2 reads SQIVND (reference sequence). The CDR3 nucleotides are TGTGCCAGTAGTTCTAATTCAGGCCGCACCTACGAGCAGTACTTC. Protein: CASSSNSGRTYEQYF.

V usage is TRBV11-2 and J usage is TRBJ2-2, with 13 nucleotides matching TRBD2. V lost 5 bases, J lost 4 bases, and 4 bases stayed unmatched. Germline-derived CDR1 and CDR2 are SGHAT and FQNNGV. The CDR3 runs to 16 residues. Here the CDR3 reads CASSLGLAGATGELFF. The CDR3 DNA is TGTGCCAGCAGCCTAGGACTAGCGGGAGCCACCGGGGAGCTGTTTTTT.

This CDR3 reads CASSVDGGITDTQYF. DNA for the CDR3: TGTGCCAGCAGCGTAGATGGCGGAATCACAGATACGCAGTATTTT. The rearrangement joins TRBV9 to TRBJ2-3; no reliable D call. The CDR3 is 15 residues long. Germline CDR1 is SGDLS and CDR2 is YYNGEE. V lost 0 bases and J lost 2, with 10 bases in between.

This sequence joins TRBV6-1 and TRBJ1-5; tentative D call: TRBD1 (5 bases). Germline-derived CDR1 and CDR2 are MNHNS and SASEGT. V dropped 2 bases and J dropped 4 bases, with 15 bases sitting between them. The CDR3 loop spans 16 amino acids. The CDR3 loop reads CASSERPSGENQPQHF. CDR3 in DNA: TGTGCCAGCAGTGAACGTCCCTCGGGGGAGAATCAGCCCCAGCATTTT.

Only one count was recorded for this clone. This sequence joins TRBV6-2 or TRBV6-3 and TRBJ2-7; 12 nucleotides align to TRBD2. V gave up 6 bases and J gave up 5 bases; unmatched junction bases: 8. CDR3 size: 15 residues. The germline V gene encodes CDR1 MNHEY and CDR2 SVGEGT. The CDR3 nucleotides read TGTGCCAGCAGCCTTATACTAGCGGGAGGCCACGAGCAGTACTTC. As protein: CASSLILAGGHEQYF.

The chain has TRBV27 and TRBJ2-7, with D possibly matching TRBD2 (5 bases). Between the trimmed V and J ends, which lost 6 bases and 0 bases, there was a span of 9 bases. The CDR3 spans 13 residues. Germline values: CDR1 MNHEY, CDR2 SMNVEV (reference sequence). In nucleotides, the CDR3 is TGTGCCAGCAGGGACTTAAGCTCCTACGAGCAGTACTTC. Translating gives CASRDLSSYEQYF.

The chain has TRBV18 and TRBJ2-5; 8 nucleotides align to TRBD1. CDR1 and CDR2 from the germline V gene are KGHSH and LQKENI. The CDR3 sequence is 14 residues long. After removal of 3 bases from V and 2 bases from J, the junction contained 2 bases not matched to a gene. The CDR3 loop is CASSPRTGQETQYF. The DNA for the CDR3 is TGTGCCAGCTCACCGCGGACAGGGCAAGAGACCCAGTACTTC.

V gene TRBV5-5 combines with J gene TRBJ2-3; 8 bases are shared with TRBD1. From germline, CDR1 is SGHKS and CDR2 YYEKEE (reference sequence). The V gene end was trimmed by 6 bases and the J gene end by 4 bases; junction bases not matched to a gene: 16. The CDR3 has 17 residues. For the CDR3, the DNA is TGTGCCAGCACGCTTACCGATTTAGGACAGGGCGCAGATACGCAGTATTTT. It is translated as CASTLTDLGQGADTQYF.

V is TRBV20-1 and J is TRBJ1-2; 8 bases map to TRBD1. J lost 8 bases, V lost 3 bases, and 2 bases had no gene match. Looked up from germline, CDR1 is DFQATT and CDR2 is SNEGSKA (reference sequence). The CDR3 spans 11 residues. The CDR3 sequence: CSARTGDGYTF. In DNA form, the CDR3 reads TGCAGTGCTAGGACAGGGGACGGCTACACCTTC.

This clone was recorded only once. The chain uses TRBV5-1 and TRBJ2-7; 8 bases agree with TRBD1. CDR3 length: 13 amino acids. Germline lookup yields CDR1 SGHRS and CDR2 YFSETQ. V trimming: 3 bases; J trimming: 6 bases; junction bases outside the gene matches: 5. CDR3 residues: CASSYHRGSEQYF. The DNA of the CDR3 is TGCGCCAGCAGCTACCACAGGGGGAGCGAGCAGTACTTC. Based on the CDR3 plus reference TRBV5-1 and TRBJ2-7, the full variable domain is KAGVTQTPRYLIKTRGQQVTLSCSPISGHRSVSWYQQTPGQGLQFLFEYFSETQRNKGNFPGRFSGRQFSNSRSEMNVSTLELGDSALYLCASSYHRGSEQYFGPGTRLTVT.

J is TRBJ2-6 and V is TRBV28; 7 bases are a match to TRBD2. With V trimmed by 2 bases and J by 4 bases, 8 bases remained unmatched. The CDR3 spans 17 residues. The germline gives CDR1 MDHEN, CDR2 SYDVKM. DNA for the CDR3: TGTGCCAGCAGTTTAGGGGGGGTTATTACCGGGGCCAACGTCCTGACTTTC. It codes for CASSLGGVITGANVLTF.

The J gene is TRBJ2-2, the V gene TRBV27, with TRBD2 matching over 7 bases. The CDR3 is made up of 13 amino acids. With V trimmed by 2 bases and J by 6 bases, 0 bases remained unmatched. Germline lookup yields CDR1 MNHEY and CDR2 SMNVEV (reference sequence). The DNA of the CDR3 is TGTGCCAGCAGTTTAGCGGGAGCCGGGGAGCTGTTTTTT. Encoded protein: CASSLAGAGELFF.

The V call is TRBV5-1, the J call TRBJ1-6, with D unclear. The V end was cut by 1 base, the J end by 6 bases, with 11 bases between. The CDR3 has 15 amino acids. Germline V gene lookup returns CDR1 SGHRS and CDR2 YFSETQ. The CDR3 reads CASSLNRAPNSPLHF. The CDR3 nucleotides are TGCGCCAGCAGCTTGAACAGAGCCCCTAATTCACCCCTCCACTTT.

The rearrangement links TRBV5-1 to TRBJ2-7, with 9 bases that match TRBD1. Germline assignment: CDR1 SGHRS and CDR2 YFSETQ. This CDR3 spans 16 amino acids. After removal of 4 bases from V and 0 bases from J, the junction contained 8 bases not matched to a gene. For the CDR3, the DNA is TGCGCCAGCAGCCCAAGACAGGGGGTAAGCTCCTACGAGCAGTACTTC. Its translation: CASSPRQGVSSYEQYF. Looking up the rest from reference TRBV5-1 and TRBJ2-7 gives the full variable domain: KAGVTQTPRYLIKTRGQQVTLSCSPISGHRSVSWYQQTPGQGLQFLFEYFSETQRNKGNFPGRFSGRQFSNSRSEMNVSTLELGDSALYLCASSPRQGVSSYEQYFGPGTRLTVT.

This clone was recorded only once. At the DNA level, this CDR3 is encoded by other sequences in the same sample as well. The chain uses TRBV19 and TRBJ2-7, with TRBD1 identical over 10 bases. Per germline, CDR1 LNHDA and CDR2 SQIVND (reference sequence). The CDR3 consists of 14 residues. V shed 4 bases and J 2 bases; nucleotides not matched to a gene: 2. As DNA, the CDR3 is TGTGCCAGTAGTACCGGACAGGGGGCCTACGAGCAGTACTTC. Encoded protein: CASSTGQGAYEQYF.

CDR3 in amino acids: CAWRLRAGEEGPETQYF. In DNA form, the CDR3 reads TGTGCCTGGAGGCTAAGGGCCGGCGAGGAGGGTCCGGAGACCCAGTACTTC. The chain joins TRBV30 to TRBJ2-5; the D gene is possibly TRBD2 (6 bases). Germline values: CDR1 GTSNPN, CDR2 SVGIG (reference sequence). V dropped 3 bases and J dropped 5 bases, with 25 bases sitting between them. The CDR3 sequence is 17 residues long.

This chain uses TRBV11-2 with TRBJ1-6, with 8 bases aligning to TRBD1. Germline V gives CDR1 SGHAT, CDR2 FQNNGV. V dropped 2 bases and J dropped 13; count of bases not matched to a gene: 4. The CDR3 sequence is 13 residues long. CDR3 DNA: TGTGCCAGCAGCTTAACTGACAGGGGTCCCCTCCACTTT. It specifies CASSLTDRGPLHF.

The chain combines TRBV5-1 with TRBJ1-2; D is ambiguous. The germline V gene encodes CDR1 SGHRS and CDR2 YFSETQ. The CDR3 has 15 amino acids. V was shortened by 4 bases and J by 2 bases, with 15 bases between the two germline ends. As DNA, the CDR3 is TGCGCCAGCAGCACCGGGTCGGCGAGGAACTATGGCTACACCTTC. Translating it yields CASSTGSARNYGYTF.

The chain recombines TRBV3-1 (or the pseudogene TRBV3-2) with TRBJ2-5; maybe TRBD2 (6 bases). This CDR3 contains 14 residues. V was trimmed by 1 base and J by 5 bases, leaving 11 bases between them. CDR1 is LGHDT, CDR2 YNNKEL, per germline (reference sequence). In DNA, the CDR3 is TGTGCCAGCAGCCAAGTCTCTAGCGAGGAGACCCAGTACTTC. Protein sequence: CASSQVSSEETQYF.

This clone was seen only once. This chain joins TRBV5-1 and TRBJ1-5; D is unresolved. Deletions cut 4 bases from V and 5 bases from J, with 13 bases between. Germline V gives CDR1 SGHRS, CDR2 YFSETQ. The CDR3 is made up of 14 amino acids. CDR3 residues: CASSVAPEDQPQHF. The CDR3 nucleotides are TGCGCCAGCAGCGTGGCCCCCGAGGATCAGCCCCAGCATTTT.